The TCR beta chain under discussion was sequenced for a study of T cell changes during pregnancy in multiple sclerosis. Assay used: immunoSEQ multiplex PCR; TCRdb lists only in-frame clones, some missing. In the table there are about 110,000 clones, approximately 90% of which are singletons. The V segment lost 5 bases and the J segment 5 bases; nucleotides outside the gene matches: 9. Germline-derived CDR1 and CDR2 are LNHDA and SQIVND (reference sequence). The CDR3 has 14 residues. Material: peripheral blood, obtained in the third trimester of pregnancy. J is TRBJ2-7 and V is TRBV19; 7 bases fit TRBD2. The TCR comes from a female donor in good health, enrolled as a control in a pregnancy study. CDR3 DNA: TGTGCCAGTAGTTTAACCGGGAGGACGAACGAGCAGTACTTC. Amino acid sequence: CASSLTGRTNEQYF.